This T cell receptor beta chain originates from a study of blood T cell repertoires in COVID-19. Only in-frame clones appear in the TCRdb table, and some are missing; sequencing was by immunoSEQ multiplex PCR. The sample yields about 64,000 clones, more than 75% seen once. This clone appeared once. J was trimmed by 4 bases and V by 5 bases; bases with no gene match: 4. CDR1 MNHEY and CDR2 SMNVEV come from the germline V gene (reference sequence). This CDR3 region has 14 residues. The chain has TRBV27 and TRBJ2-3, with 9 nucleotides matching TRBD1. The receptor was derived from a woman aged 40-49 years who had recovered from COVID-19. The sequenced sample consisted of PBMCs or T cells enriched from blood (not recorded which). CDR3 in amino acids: CASSRGQGADTQYF. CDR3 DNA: TGTGCCAGCAGTCGGGGACAGGGAGCAGATACGCAGTATTTT.